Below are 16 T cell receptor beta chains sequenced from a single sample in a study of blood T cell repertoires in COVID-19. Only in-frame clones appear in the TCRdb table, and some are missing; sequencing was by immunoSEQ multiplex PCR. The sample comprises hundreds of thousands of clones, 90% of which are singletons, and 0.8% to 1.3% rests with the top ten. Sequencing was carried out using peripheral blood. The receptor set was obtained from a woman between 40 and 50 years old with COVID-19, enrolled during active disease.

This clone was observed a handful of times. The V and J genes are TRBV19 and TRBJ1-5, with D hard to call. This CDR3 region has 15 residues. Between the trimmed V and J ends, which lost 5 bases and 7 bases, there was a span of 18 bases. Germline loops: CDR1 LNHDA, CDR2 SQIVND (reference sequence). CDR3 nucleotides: TGTGCCAGTAGTCCAGCCCTAAGGGAGGACCAGCCCCAGCATTTT. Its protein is CASSPALREDQPQHF.

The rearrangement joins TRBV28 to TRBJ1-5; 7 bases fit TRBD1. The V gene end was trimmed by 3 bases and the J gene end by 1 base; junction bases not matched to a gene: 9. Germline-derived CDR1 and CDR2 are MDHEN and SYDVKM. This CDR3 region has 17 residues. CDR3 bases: TGTGCCAGCAGTTTTTGGGACACAGGGGTGAGCAATCAGCCCCAGCATTTT. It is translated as CASSFWDTGVSNQPQHF.

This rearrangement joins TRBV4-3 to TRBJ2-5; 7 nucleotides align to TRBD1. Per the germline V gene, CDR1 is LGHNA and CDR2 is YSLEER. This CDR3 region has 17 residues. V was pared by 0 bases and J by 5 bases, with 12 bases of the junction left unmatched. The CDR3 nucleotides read TGCGCCAGCAGCCAAGACCCCTCCGACAGGGTCCGGGAGACCCAGTACTTC. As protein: CASSQDPSDRVRETQYF.

CDR3 protein: CASSLGGGKNIQYF. In DNA, the CDR3 is TGTGCCAGCAGTTTAGGGGGGGGCAAAAACATTCAGTACTTC. The chain recombines TRBV28 with TRBJ2-4, with 7 bases lining up with TRBD2. The V gene end was trimmed by 2 bases and the J gene end by 3 bases; junction bases not matched to a gene: 1. CDR1 and CDR2 from the germline V gene are MDHEN and SYDVKM. This CDR3 is 14 amino acids long.

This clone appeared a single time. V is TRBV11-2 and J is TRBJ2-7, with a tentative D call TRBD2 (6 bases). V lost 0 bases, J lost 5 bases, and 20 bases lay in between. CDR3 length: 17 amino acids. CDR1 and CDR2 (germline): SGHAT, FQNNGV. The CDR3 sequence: CASSLDQLGGKLNEQYF. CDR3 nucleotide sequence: TGTGCCAGCAGCTTAGACCAGTTGGGGGGTAAATTGAACGAGCAGTACTTC.

The chain's CDR3 is CASSLVGGRRQPQHF. The CDR3 DNA follows: TGTGCCAGCAGTTTAGTCGGGGGGAGACGTCAGCCCCAGCATTTT. V gene TRBV28 combines with J gene TRBJ1-5, with D possibly matching TRBD1 (5 bases). CDR1 and CDR2 (germline): MDHEN, SYDVKM. V was shortened by 2 bases and J by 6 bases, with 14 bases between the two germline ends. The CDR3 spans 15 residues.

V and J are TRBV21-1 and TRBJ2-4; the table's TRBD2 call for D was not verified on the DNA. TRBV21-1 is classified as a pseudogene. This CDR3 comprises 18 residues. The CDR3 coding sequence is TGTGCCAGCCTGAGGGCGGTTCTCGGTTATGGGGCCAAAAACATTCAGTACTTC. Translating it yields CASLRAVLGYGAKNIQYF.

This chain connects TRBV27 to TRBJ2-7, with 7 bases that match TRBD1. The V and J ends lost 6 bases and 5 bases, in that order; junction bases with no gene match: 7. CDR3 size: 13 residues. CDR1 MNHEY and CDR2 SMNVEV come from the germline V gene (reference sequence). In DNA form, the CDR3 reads TGTGCCAGCAGCCAGACAGGGACCCACGAGCAGTACTTC. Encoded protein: CASSQTGTHEQYF.

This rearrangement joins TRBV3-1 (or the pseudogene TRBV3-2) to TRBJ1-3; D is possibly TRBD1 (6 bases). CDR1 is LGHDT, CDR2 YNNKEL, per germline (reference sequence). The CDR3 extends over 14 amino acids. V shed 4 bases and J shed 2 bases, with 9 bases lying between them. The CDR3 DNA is TGTGCCAGCAGCCCATCAGGGGCTGGAAACACCATATATTTT. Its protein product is CASSPSGAGNTIYF.

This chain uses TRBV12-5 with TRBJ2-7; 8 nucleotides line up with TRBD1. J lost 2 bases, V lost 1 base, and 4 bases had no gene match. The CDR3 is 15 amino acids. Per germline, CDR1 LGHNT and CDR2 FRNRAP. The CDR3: CASGLGSGGPYEQYF. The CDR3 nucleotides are TGTGCTAGTGGTTTGGGGTCAGGGGGCCCCTACGAGCAGTACTTC.

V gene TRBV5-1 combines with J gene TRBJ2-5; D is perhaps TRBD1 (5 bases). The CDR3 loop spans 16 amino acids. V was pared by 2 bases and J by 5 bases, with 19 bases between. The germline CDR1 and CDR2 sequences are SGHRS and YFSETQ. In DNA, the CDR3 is TGCGCCAGCAGCTTTGTCAGGGCCTCTAAAGGGGAGACCCAGTACTTC. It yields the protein CASSFVRASKGETQYF.

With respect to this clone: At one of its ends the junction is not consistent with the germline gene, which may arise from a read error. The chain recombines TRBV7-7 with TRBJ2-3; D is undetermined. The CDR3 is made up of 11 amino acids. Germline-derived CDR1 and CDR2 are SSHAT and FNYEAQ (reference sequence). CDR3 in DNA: TGTGCTAGCACTATTTCAGATACGCAGTATTTT. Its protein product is CASTISDTQYF.

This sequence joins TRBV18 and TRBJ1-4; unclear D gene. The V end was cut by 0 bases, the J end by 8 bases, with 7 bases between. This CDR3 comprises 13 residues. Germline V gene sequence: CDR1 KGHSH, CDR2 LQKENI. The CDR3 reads CASSPPGSEKLFF. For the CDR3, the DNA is TGTGCCAGCTCACCACCAGGGAGCGAAAAACTGTTTTTT.

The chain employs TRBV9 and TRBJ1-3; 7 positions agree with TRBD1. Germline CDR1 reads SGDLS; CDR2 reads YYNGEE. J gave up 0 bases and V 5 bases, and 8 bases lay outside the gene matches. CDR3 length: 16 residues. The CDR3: CASSLADRSSGNTIYF. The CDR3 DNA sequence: TGTGCCAGCAGTTTAGCGGACAGGAGCTCTGGAAACACCATATATTTT.

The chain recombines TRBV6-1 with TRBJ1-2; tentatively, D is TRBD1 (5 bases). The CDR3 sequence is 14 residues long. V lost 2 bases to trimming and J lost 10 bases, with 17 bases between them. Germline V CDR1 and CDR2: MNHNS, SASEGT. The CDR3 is CASSENRVGVHYTF. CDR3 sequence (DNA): TGTGCCAGCAGTGAAAATCGTGTAGGGGTTCACTACACCTTC.

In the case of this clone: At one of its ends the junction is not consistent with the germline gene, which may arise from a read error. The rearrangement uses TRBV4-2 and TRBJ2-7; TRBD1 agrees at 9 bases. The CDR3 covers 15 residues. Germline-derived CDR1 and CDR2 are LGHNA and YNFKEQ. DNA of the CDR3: TGTGCCAGCAGCCAGGGGGACAGGGAACTCAACGAGCAGCACTTC. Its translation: CASSQGDRELNEQHF.